Sequencing of this T cell receptor (beta chain) was carried out in a study of blood T cells in healthy people across ages. As for the study in general: The capture of about one barcoded beta molecule per two T cells was achieved by template switching.

With 2 bases removed from V and 1 base from J, the gap between germline ends came to 17 bases. Germline CDR1 LGHDT, CDR2 YNNKEL (reference sequence). CDR3 length equals 17 residues. Primed by a sample-barcoded 5' primer and a J-beta primer mix, a second PCR proceeded for roughly 6 to 12 cycles. Each cDNA molecule, via a template-switch adaptor with 12 random nucleotides, was tagged. TCRdb used MiXCR to reprocess the 5' RACE reads, holding one entry per CDR3 protein. The table shows 1.5 million to 2 million distinct CDR3 sequences, with about 49% occurring only once. Study-wide findings and caveats: No conclusive comparison of naive versus antigen-experienced cells was possible with unsorted PBMCs.

About this clonotype: Its specificity is not known.

Sample donors were healthy Caucasian individuals that came from Russia, aged roughly 6 to 95. This receptor was taken from a woman between 40 and 50 years old in good health. The sequencing input was blood. The chain employs TRBV3-1 and TRBJ1-2, with D unresolved. The CDR3 DNA sequence: TGTGCCAGCAGCCAACAGATCTCTGGGATGCTTAACTATGGCTACACCTTC. It translates to CASSQQISGMLNYGYTF.